The T cell receptor beta chain under discussion was sequenced for a study of cytomegalovirus exposure and HLA in healthy donors. As concerns this clone: Its antigen is as yet unknown.

Study observations and caveats: A later analysis reportedly identified an Asian-associated ancestry cluster as carrying fewer N-insertions than the 666-donor mean. A later examination showed that TCR association rates differed by HLA locus, with DRB1 most and HLA-C fewest. Investigators reported approximately 170 TCR beta chains as tied to cytomegalovirus.

Germline assignment: CDR1 MNHNS and CDR2 SASEGT. With 4 bases clipped from V and 9 bases from J, the junction kept 3 bases outside the gene matches. The CDR3 runs to 11 residues. Primers for the PCR totalled 60 Vbeta and 13 Jbeta. In the original analysis: Later reanalysis found around 84 million unique TCR beta chains, roughly 9.9 million of them shared. Repertoires were generated with immunoSEQ multiplex PCR, while TCRdb's copy carries only in-frame clones and drops some. That table is the source of V, J and clone size, and D and trimming were worked out from the DNA. The table records 200,000 or so clones, about 80% of them present only once.

Material for sequencing was PBMCs. The TCR was taken from a young man in good health and CMV-seronegative. This chain uses TRBV6-1 with TRBJ2-7; 7 nucleotides line up with TRBD2. This CDR3 reads CASSGASGQYF. As DNA, the CDR3 is TGTGCCAGCAGTGGAGCTAGCGGGCAGTACTTC.